One and the same sample provided the 22 T cell receptor beta chains below, sequenced in a study of blood T cell repertoires in COVID-19. Clones were read by immunoSEQ multiplex PCR, and TCRdb kept only the in-frame ones, dropping some. The sample contains about 59,000 clones, about 84% of which appear only once. Input material: peripheral blood. These receptor sequences come from a man in his 60s with acute or convalescent COVID-19.

The genes are TRBV9 and TRBJ1-5; 7 bases are shared with TRBD1. Germline CDR1 is SGDLS and CDR2 is YYNGEE. The CDR3 is made up of 15 amino acids. Losses at the gene ends were 5 bases for V and 3 bases for J; bases not matched to a gene: 8. The CDR3 nucleotides read TGTGCCAGCAGTGCGGGGACAGAATACAATCAGCCCCAGCATTTT. Its protein product is CASSAGTEYNQPQHF.

The chain has TRBV7-9 and TRBJ2-1, with D possibly matching TRBD2 (6 bases). The ends were cut back, 2 bases at V and 6 bases at J, with 14 bases in the middle. The CDR3 length is 15 residues. Germline-derived CDR1 and CDR2 are SEHNR and FQNEAQ (reference sequence). CDR3 sequence: CASSLYGQGGNEQFF. Written as DNA, the CDR3 is TGTGCCAGCAGCTTATACGGCCAGGGAGGCAATGAGCAGTTCTTC.

The chain recombines TRBV2 with TRBJ2-2; weak D call: TRBD1 (6 bases). The V gene's germline CDR1 is SNHLY and CDR2 FYNNEI. Trimming left V 10 bases short and J 4 bases short, with 19 bases between. The CDR3 has 15 residues. CDR3 sequence reads: CATTLLLQGTGELFF. CDR3 in DNA: TGTGCCACCACCCTCCTTTTACAGGGCACCGGGGAGCTGTTTTTT.

This clone was counted once. The V call is TRBV4-2, the J call TRBJ2-3, with 9 bases lining up with TRBD2. The junction had 8 bases not matched to a gene; V was cut back by 4 bases and J by 0 bases. The CDR3 totals 17 residues. CDR1 is LGHNA, CDR2 YNFKEQ, per germline. The CDR3: CASSPSSGEISTDTQYF. DNA of the CDR3: TGTGCCAGCAGCCCCTCTAGCGGGGAGATAAGCACAGATACGCAGTATTTT.

The chain has TRBV9 and TRBJ2-1; maybe TRBD1 (6 bases). CDR1 is SGDLS, CDR2 YYNGEE, per germline. This CDR3 spans 16 amino acids. Between the trimmed V and J ends, which lost 4 bases and 4 bases, there was a span of 18 bases. CDR3 sequence: CASSPRAQGHYNEQFF. The CDR3 DNA reads TGTGCCAGCAGCCCCCGAGCACAGGGTCATTACAATGAGCAGTTCTTC.

The J gene is TRBJ1-1, the V gene TRBV2; D is undetermined. V was trimmed by 7 bases and J by 2 bases, leaving 17 bases between them. The CDR3 spans 15 residues. Germline assignment: CDR1 SNHLY and CDR2 FYNNEI. The CDR3 nucleotides are TGTGCCAGCACCGGGTCCCGATCCGCCAACACTGAAGCTTTCTTT. Its protein is CASTGSRSANTEAFF.

The chain is built from TRBV5-1 and TRBJ1-2; 7 bases map to TRBD1. Germline V gene data show CDR1 as SGHRS and CDR2 as YFSETQ. Unmatched junction bases numbered 4, after V lost 3 bases and J lost 5 bases. The CDR3 length is 13 residues. CDR3 amino acids: CASSSTGQYGYTF. The CDR3 DNA is TGCGCCAGCAGCTCAACGGGACAGTATGGCTACACCTTC.

The chain's CDR3 is CASSDGQGAKGEQYF. Written as DNA, the CDR3 is TGTGCCAGCAGTGACGGACAGGGGGCTAAGGGCGAGCAGTACTTC. The gene calls are TRBV6-1 and TRBJ2-7; 11 nucleotides match TRBD1. V shed 3 bases and J 6 bases; nucleotides not matched to a gene: 7. This CDR3 contains 15 residues. Germline V gene data show CDR1 as MNHNS and CDR2 as SASEGT.

This CDR3 reads CASVEGSEETQYF. CDR3 DNA sequence: TGTGCCAGCGTGGAGGGGAGCGAGGAGACCCAGTACTTC. This chain links TRBV6-5 with TRBJ2-5, with TRBD2 as a possible D gene (6 bases). Trimming removed 8 bases from V and 5 bases from J, with 15 bases in between. The germline CDR1 and CDR2 sequences are MNHEY and SVGAGI. The CDR3 has 13 amino acids.

The chain employs TRBV12-5 and TRBJ2-1; the D gene is possibly TRBD1 (5 bases). CDR3 length equals 14 residues. V was shortened by 1 base and J by 5 bases, with 9 bases between the two germline ends. Looked up from germline, CDR1 is LGHNT and CDR2 is FRNRAP. DNA for the CDR3: TGTGCTAGTGGTTTGGGGGGCAGGGACAATGAGCAGTTCTTC. Translation: CASGLGGRDNEQFF.

This chain uses TRBV7-2 with TRBJ2-3; no reliable D call. Germline loops: CDR1 SGHTA, CDR2 FQGNSA. This CDR3 is 15 amino acids long. V lost 2 bases and J lost 5, with 14 bases in between. The CDR3 loop is CASSLTPDQVDTQYF. For the CDR3, the DNA is TGTGCCAGCAGCTTAACTCCAGACCAGGTAGATACGCAGTATTTT.

CDR3 bases: TGTGCCAGCAGCCGGGGCGGGGGGGGCACAGATACGCAGTATTTT. Translation: CASSRGGGGTDTQYF. The chain has TRBV28 and TRBJ2-3, with 9 nucleotides matching TRBD2. The germline V gene has CDR1 MDHEN and CDR2 SYDVKM. V trimming: 6 bases; J trimming: 1 base; junction bases outside the gene matches: 5. The CDR3 is 15 residues long. The variable domain in full, with the rest retrieved from reference TRBV28 and TRBJ2-3, is DVKVTQSSRYLVKRTGEKVFLECVQDMDHENMFWYRQDPGLGLRLIYFSYDVKMKEKGDIPEGYSVSREKKERFSLILESASTNQTSMYLCASSRGGGGTDTQYFGPGTRLTVL.

The gene calls are TRBV5-1 and TRBJ2-6; 7 positions match TRBD2. CDR1 and CDR2 (germline): SGHRS, YFSETQ. V shed 4 bases, J shed 1 base, and the junction held 11 bases outside the gene matches. This CDR3 spans 18 amino acids. The CDR3 nucleotides read TGCGCCAGCAGCACACGAGGGAGGGTTATGTCTGGGGCCAACGTCCTGACTTTC. Translated, it gives CASSTRGRVMSGANVLTF.

The CDR3 coding sequence is TGCAGCGCACAGGGACTAGCGGGGACCACAGATACGCAGTATTTT. This translates into CSAQGLAGTTDTQYF. The chain is built from TRBV29-1 and TRBJ2-3; TRBD2 agrees at 13 bases. The V segment lost 7 bases and the J segment 2 bases; nucleotides outside the gene matches: 6. Looked up from germline, CDR1 is SQVTM and CDR2 is ANQGSEA. There are 15 residues in the CDR3.

The genes are TRBV3-1 (or the pseudogene TRBV3-2) and TRBJ2-1; tentatively, D is TRBD2 (5 bases). V was trimmed by 3 bases and J by 3 bases, leaving 18 bases between them. Germline V gene data show CDR1 as LGHDT and CDR2 as YNNKEL (reference sequence). This CDR3 region has 17 residues. The CDR3 DNA follows: TGTGCCAGCAGCCATCGGCCCGGGAATATTAACTACAATGAGCAGTTCTTC. Amino acid sequence: CASSHRPGNINYNEQFF.

This clone occurred once. The chain combines TRBV5-1 with TRBJ2-2; D unresolved. Germline V CDR1 and CDR2: SGHRS, YFSETQ. V shed 5 bases and J shed 3 bases, with 8 bases lying between them. The CDR3 is 13 residues long. CDR3 protein: CASSSDYTGELFF. The CDR3 DNA sequence: TGCGCCAGCAGTTCAGACTACACCGGGGAGCTGTTTTTT.

About this clone: At one end, the junction sequence differs from germline, possibly due to a read error. This sequence joins TRBV20-1 and TRBJ2-1; no clear D. Germline loops: CDR1 DFQATT, CDR2 SNEGSKA (reference sequence). The CDR3 consists of 11 residues. The DNA for the CDR3 is TGCAGCGCTAGATCCGGCAATGAGCAGTTCTTC. Amino acids: CSARSGNEQFF.

This rearrangement joins TRBV28 to TRBJ2-7, with TRBD2 as a possible D gene (7 bases). Germline values: CDR1 MDHEN, CDR2 SYDVKM. The germline V and J ends were trimmed by 7 bases and 5 bases, with 15 bases remaining between them. The CDR3 loop spans 13 amino acids. Written as DNA, the CDR3 is TGTGCCAGCACTACGGGGCGGGGGCACGAGCAGTACTTC. Its translation is CASTTGRGHEQYF.

The chain links TRBV7-3 to TRBJ1-1; the D is unclear. Looked up from germline, CDR1 is SGHTA and CDR2 is FQGTGA. The CDR3 spans 13 residues. Trimming pared 4 bases from V and 1 base from J, leaving 7 bases between. CDR3 loop: CASSSYRNTEAFF. In DNA form, the CDR3 reads TGTGCCAGCAGCTCCTATAGGAACACTGAAGCTTTCTTT.

This chain connects TRBV9 to TRBJ2-1; TRBD2 matches 10 bases. Germline CDR1 reads SGDLS; CDR2 reads YYNGEE. Losses at the gene ends were 0 bases for V and 0 bases for J; bases not matched to a gene: 6. The CDR3 covers 18 residues. DNA for the CDR3: TGTGCCAGCAGCGTAGAGCCTAGCGGGGGTAGCTCCTACAATGAGCAGTTCTTC. As protein: CASSVEPSGGSSYNEQFF.

The gene calls are TRBV9 and TRBJ2-2; 8 bases map to TRBD2. V was clipped by 4 bases and J by 3 bases; unmatched bases: 8. Germline values: CDR1 SGDLS, CDR2 YYNGEE. The CDR3 loop spans 16 amino acids. The CDR3 reads CASSSSSGVDTGELFF. The CDR3 DNA is TGTGCCAGCAGCTCTAGTAGCGGGGTCGACACCGGGGAGCTGTTTTTT.

The chain's CDR3 is CASSLTSRTRSSPLHF. The CDR3 nucleotides read TGTGCCAGCAGCCTAACCTCGCGGACAAGGAGTTCACCCCTCCACTTT. The chain recombines TRBV7-9 with TRBJ1-6, with TRBD1 as a possible D gene (5 bases). CDR1 SEHNR and CDR2 FQNEAQ come from the germline V gene (reference sequence). Trimming shortened V by 5 bases and J by 9 bases, and 20 bases separated the two germline ends. There are 16 residues in the CDR3.